This T cell receptor beta chain derives from a study of blood T cell repertoires in COVID-19. The wider study: Spain, Italy and the United States supplied samples that represented acute and convalescent COVID-19. Sources were T cells, B-cell-depleted T cells, or PBMCs; the material itself was cDNA or gDNA.

Trimming shortened V by 7 bases and J by 0 bases, and 12 bases separated the two germline ends. The CDR3 extends over 14 amino acids. In the study's own analysis: Nucleated cell number was recorded as an estimate derived from reference gene primer amplification. TCRdb keeps only in-frame clones here, not all; method: immunoSEQ multiplex PCR. Clone size and V and J calls were adopted from that table, with D and trimming inferred from the DNA. The sample carries roughly 40,000 clones, 85% to 90% recorded once. This rearrangement joins TRBV23-1 to TRBJ1-1; no definite D call. TRBV23-1 is annotated as an ORF whose role is uncertain. The sequence derives from a man aged 65 to 85 with acute or convalescent COVID-19. The sequencing input was peripheral blood. In DNA, the CDR3 is TGCGCCAGCAATCGGCGGGGTATGAACACTGAAGCTTTCTTT. The encoded protein is CASNRRGMNTEAFF.